This passage covers 6 T cell receptor beta chains from one sample sequenced in a study of blood T cells in healthy people across ages. A second PCR, run for roughly 7 to 12 cycles, used a sample-barcoded 5' primer plus a J-beta primer mix. MiXCR, run by TCRdb on the 5' RACE reads, gives a single entry per CDR3 protein. The sample has approximately 900,000 distinct CDR3 sequences; around 48% are singletons. Material: blood. The origin of the receptors is a man younger than 40 in good health.

CDR3 region: CASSQDNRPGSPLHF. CDR3 sequence (DNA): TGCGCCAGCAGCCAAGATAACCGTCCCGGTTCACCCCTCCACTTT. The chain uses TRBV4-3 and TRBJ1-6; the D is unclear. The CDR3 contains 15 residues. Germline lookup yields CDR1 LGHNA and CDR2 YSLEER. V lost 0 bases to trimming and J lost 9 bases, with 12 bases between them.

The chain is built from TRBV20-1 and TRBJ2-1; D possibly uses TRBD1 or TRBD2 (6 bases each). Germline lookup yields CDR1 DFQATT and CDR2 SNEGSKA (reference sequence). Trimming left V 4 bases short and J 0 bases short, with 16 bases between. This CDR3 contains 16 residues. In nucleotides, the CDR3 is TGCAGTGCTATGACTAGGGGGGCTAGCTCCTACAATGAGCAGTTCTTC. Protein sequence: CSAMTRGASSYNEQFF.

This clonotype occurred a few times. The V call is TRBV12-3 or TRBV12-4, the J call TRBJ2-1; D is possibly TRBD1 or TRBD2 (5 bases each). The CDR3 is 15 amino acids. Deletions cut 1 base from V and 5 bases from J, with 12 bases between. CDR3 DNA: TGTGCCAGCAGTTTAGGAGGGGCAGGCCACAATGAGCAGTTCTTC. Amino acid sequence: CASSLGGAGHNEQFF.

The rearrangement joins TRBV7-9 to TRBJ2-1; tentative D call: TRBD1 (5 bases). The CDR3 loop spans 18 amino acids. Deletions cut 2 bases from V and 2 bases from J, with 19 bases between. Germline loops: CDR1 SEHNR, CDR2 FQNEAQ (reference sequence). DNA for the CDR3: TGTGCCAGCAGCTTACTCGAATCAGGGCTAGAGGCCTACAATGAGCAGTTCTTC. It encodes CASSLLESGLEAYNEQFF.

This rearrangement joins TRBV4-2 to TRBJ2-1; 12 bases match TRBD2. V was clipped by 0 bases and J by 12 bases; unmatched bases: 9. The V gene's germline CDR1 is LGHNA and CDR2 YNFKEQ. The CDR3 consists of 16 residues. The CDR3 DNA is TGTGCCAGCAGCCAAGATCCGGCTAGCGGGGGGGCTAGGCAGTTCTTC. Its translation is CASSQDPASGGARQFF.

This clonotype has just a few counts. This chain joins TRBV6-5 and TRBJ2-6; no clear D. V was clipped by 2 bases and J by 0 bases, with 5 bases between them. Germline V gene sequence: CDR1 MNHEY, CDR2 SVGAGI. The CDR3 has 15 amino acids. The CDR3 DNA reads as TGTGCCAGCAGTTACAGGGACTCTGGGGCCAACGTCCTGACTTTC. Its translation: CASSYRDSGANVLTF.